The 27 T cell receptor beta chains given below trace back to one sample, sequenced in a study of blood T cell repertoires in COVID-19. Sequenced by immunoSEQ multiplex PCR; TCRdb stores in-frame clones only, minus some. The sample lists some 130,000 clones; 80% to 85% were seen once. The specimen sequenced was peripheral blood. These receptors originate from a woman under 40 who had recovered from COVID-19.

The V and J genes are TRBV3-1 (or the pseudogene TRBV3-2) and TRBJ2-5; a weak D match, TRBD1 (5 bases). The V and J ends lost 1 base and 7 bases respectively, with 19 bases between them. The CDR3 length is 16 residues. Germline assignment: CDR1 LGHDT and CDR2 YNNKEL (reference sequence). The chain's CDR3 is CASSQGSGLGQGTQYF. CDR3 in DNA: TGTGCCAGCAGCCAAGGTTCCGGGCTGGGTCAGGGGACCCAGTACTTC.

J is TRBJ1-6 and V is TRBV30; TRBD1 might be the D (6 bases). The V gene lost 6 bases and the J gene lost 7 bases, with 13 bases spanning the gap. The CDR3 has 13 amino acids. Germline assignment: CDR1 GTSNPN and CDR2 SVGIG (reference sequence). The CDR3 nucleotides read TGTGCCTGCCGGGACAATCCGAATTCACCCCTCCACTTT. Residues: CACRDNPNSPLHF.

The gene calls are TRBV14 and TRBJ2-2; 9 nucleotides line up with TRBD2. The CDR3 runs to 19 residues. Losses at the gene ends were 0 bases for V and 3 bases for J; bases not matched to a gene: 11. CDR1 is SGHDN and CDR2 is FVKESK in the germline V gene. As DNA, the CDR3 is TGTGCCAGCAGCCAAGAAATGCCGGACTCTAGCGGGGACACCGGGGAGCTGTTTTTT. Protein product: CASSQEMPDSSGDTGELFF.

The V gene is TRBV7-3, the J gene TRBJ2-2; tentative D call: TRBD1 (6 bases). The CDR3 totals 14 residues. V lost 0 bases and J lost 6, with 8 bases in between. From germline, CDR1 is SGHTA and CDR2 FQGTGA. CDR3 sequence (DNA): TGTGCCAGCAGCTTAACGAGGACAGCCGGGGAGCTGTTTTTT. It encodes CASSLTRTAGELFF.

V gene TRBV29-1 combines with J gene TRBJ1-1; D remains unclear. The V end was cut by 3 bases, the J end by 3 bases, with 14 bases between. The CDR3 spans 14 residues. Germline CDR1 SQVTM, CDR2 ANQGSEA. The CDR3 loop is CSVESVVQDTEAFF. CDR3 bases: TGCAGCGTTGAGAGTGTGGTTCAGGACACTGAAGCTTTCTTT. Variable domain in full (rest from reference TRBV29-1 and TRBJ1-1): SAVISQKPSRDICQRGTSLTIQCQVDSQVTMMFWYRQQPGQSLTLIATANQGSEATYESGFVIDKFPISRPNLTFSTLTVSNMSPEDSSIYLCSVESVVQDTEAFFGQGTRLTVV.

Many counts were recorded for this clone. V usage is TRBV19 and J usage is TRBJ2-1; possibly TRBD1 for D (6 bases). Germline V gene sequence: CDR1 LNHDA, CDR2 SQIVND (reference sequence). Trimming took off 2 bases at V and 5 bases at J, with 13 bases between the two ends. The CDR3 has 15 residues. CDR3 residues: CASSIRGRGNNEQFF. The CDR3 nucleotides are TGTGCCAGTAGTATAAGGGGCAGGGGAAACAATGAGCAGTTCTTC. The whole variable domain, remainder taken from reference TRBV19 and TRBJ2-1, is DGGITQSPKYLFRKEGQNVTLSCEQNLNHDAMYWYRQDPGQGLRLIYYSQIVNDFQKGDIAEGYSVSREKKESFPLTVTSAQKNPTAFYLCASSIRGRGNNEQFFGPGTRLTVL.

The chain carries TRBV5-1 and TRBJ2-1; 14 bases fit TRBD2. This CDR3 is 18 amino acids long. Germline values: CDR1 SGHRS, CDR2 YFSETQ. V lost 4 bases, J lost 7 bases, and 13 bases stayed unmatched. CDR3 loop: CASSRPGLAGESRNEQFF. In nucleotides, the CDR3 is TGCGCCAGCAGCCGCCCGGGACTAGCGGGGGAATCAAGGAATGAGCAGTTCTTC.

V gene TRBV5-1 combines with J gene TRBJ2-2, with TRBD2 as a possible D gene (6 bases). V was cut by 1 base and J by 0 bases, with 7 bases left in between. The germline gives CDR1 SGHRS, CDR2 YFSETQ. The CDR3 contains 15 residues. The CDR3 DNA reads as TGCGCCAGCAGCTTGTGGGAGGCGAACACCGGGGAGCTGTTTTTT. It yields the protein CASSLWEANTGELFF.

The chain recombines TRBV2 with TRBJ1-2; D is perhaps TRBD1 (6 bases). Germline CDR1 is SNHLY and CDR2 is FYNNEI. V gave up 3 bases and J gave up 5 bases, with 10 bases separating them. The CDR3 runs to 13 residues. The DNA of the CDR3 is TGTGCCAGCAGTGAGGGGGCAGAGTATGGCTACACCTTC. Amino acids: CASSEGAEYGYTF.

The chain combines TRBV4-2 with TRBJ1-2; 7 bases agree with TRBD1. The CDR3 consists of 18 residues. Trimming at V came to 0 bases and at J to 5 bases, leaving 15 bases not matched to a gene. Germline-derived CDR1 and CDR2 are LGHNA and YNFKEQ. CDR3 nucleotide sequence: TGTGCCAGCAGCCAAGAAATAGGAGGGGGCGCCGCCCAGTATGGCTACACCTTC. Amino acid sequence: CASSQEIGGGAAQYGYTF.

The rearrangement uses TRBV2 and TRBJ2-7; possible D gene TRBD2, 6 bases. The length of the CDR3 is 14 residues. Germline assignment: CDR1 SNHLY and CDR2 FYNNEI. V lost 6 bases and J lost 1, with 13 bases in between. In DNA form, the CDR3 reads TGTGCCAGCAGGTCAACCGGACTATCCTACGAGCAGTACTTC. This gives the protein CASRSTGLSYEQYF.

The chain recombines TRBV5-6 with TRBJ1-5; TRBD1 is a possible D gene (5 bases). CDR1 and CDR2 (germline): SGHDT, YYEEEE. CDR3 size: 13 residues. V lost 2 bases, J lost 4 bases, and 7 bases lay in between. DNA of the CDR3: TGTGCCAGCAGCTTAAGGGGTAATCAGCCCCAGCATTTT. Its translation is CASSLRGNQPQHF.

This clone was detected a few times. The chain employs TRBV6-1 and TRBJ1-2; a weak D match, TRBD1 (6 bases). This CDR3 contains 13 residues. CDR1 is MNHNS, CDR2 SASEGT, per germline. V lost 3 bases to trimming and J lost 1 base, with 6 bases between them. The CDR3 DNA reads as TGTGCCAGCAGTGAGGACAGTAACTATGGCTACACCTTC. This translates into CASSEDSNYGYTF.

This chain joins TRBV5-6 and TRBJ2-1; no clear D gene. CDR3 size: 13 residues. The V gene lost 4 bases and the J gene lost 5 bases, with 10 bases spanning the gap. CDR1 and CDR2 from the germline V gene are SGHDT and YYEEEE. In DNA form, the CDR3 reads TGTGCCAGCAGCCTCCAGCGCCACAATGAGCAGTTCTTC. This codes for CASSLQRHNEQFF.

V is TRBV5-1 and J is TRBJ2-1; 9 nucleotides align to TRBD2. CDR1 is SGHRS and CDR2 is YFSETQ in the germline V gene. The CDR3 sequence is 16 residues long. J lost 8 bases, V lost 1 base, and 10 bases had no gene match. The CDR3 is CASSLLAGGLIDEQFF. The CDR3 coding sequence is TGCGCCAGCAGCTTGCTCGCGGGGGGGCTTATAGATGAGCAGTTCTTC. Based on the CDR3 plus reference TRBV5-1 and TRBJ2-1, the full variable domain is KAGVTQTPRYLIKTRGQQVTLSCSPISGHRSVSWYQQTPGQGLQFLFEYFSETQRNKGNFPGRFSGRQFSNSRSEMNVSTLELGDSALYLCASSLLAGGLIDEQFFGPGTRLTVL.

The chain joins TRBV2 to TRBJ1-1; 12 bases agree with TRBD1. Per the germline V gene, CDR1 is SNHLY and CDR2 is FYNNEI. There are 14 residues in the CDR3. The V and J ends lost 8 bases and 11 bases, in that order; junction bases with no gene match: 12. The CDR3 sequence: CASRRTGTGGFAFF. The DNA for the CDR3 is TGTGCCAGCCGCCGGACCGGGACAGGGGGCTTCGCTTTCTTT.

The chain carries TRBV18 and TRBJ2-7; a weak D match, TRBD1 (5 bases). The germline V and J ends were trimmed by 3 bases and 5 bases, with 14 bases remaining between them. CDR1 and CDR2 from the germline V gene are KGHSH and LQKENI. The CDR3 extends over 14 amino acids. As DNA, the CDR3 is TGTGCCAGCTCACCCTCGTGGGGCCCGAACGAGCAGTACTTC. Translating gives CASSPSWGPNEQYF.

The chain joins TRBV18 to TRBJ1-1; 8 positions match TRBD1. Germline CDR1 KGHSH, CDR2 LQKENI. There are 14 residues in the CDR3. V lost 5 bases, J lost 4 bases, and 6 bases stayed unmatched. The CDR3 here is CASSKDRGGTEAFF. CDR3 sequence (DNA): TGTGCCAGCTCAAAAGACAGGGGTGGCACTGAAGCTTTCTTT.

The chain links TRBV5-6 to TRBJ2-3, with D perhaps matching TRBD2 (5 bases). This CDR3 is 16 amino acids long. Germline V gene sequence: CDR1 SGHDT, CDR2 YYEEEE. The germline V and J ends were trimmed by 1 base and 0 bases, with 12 bases remaining between them. The CDR3 DNA is TGTGCCAGCAGCTTGTCCCCAGCGGCTAGCACAGATACGCAGTATTTT. Translated: CASSLSPAASTDTQYF.

The gene calls are TRBV28 and TRBJ1-1; D gene ambiguous. There are 12 residues in the CDR3. The V and J ends lost 7 bases and 3 bases respectively, with 9 bases between them. The germline V gene has CDR1 MDHEN and CDR2 SYDVKM. DNA of the CDR3: TGTGCCAGCACCTTACAGCACACTGAAGCTTTCTTT. This sequence encodes CASTLQHTEAFF.

The count of this clone is one. This chain joins TRBV7-2 and TRBJ2-7; the D gene is possibly TRBD1 (6 bases). The V gene lost 5 bases and the J gene lost 3 bases, with 8 bases spanning the gap. Germline CDR1 SGHTA, CDR2 FQGNSA. The CDR3 runs 12 residues. This CDR3 reads CASSGGFYEQYF. CDR3 nucleotides: TGTGCCAGCAGCGGGGGCTTCTACGAGCAGTACTTC.

The chain couples TRBV11-2 to TRBJ2-5, with 12 bases fitting TRBD1. Germline V gene lookup returns CDR1 SGHAT and CDR2 FQNNGV. The CDR3 covers 16 residues. The V and J ends lost 4 bases and 4 bases, in that order; junction bases with no gene match: 7. CDR3 nucleotides: TGTGCCAGCAGCTACACCGGGACAGGGGGCATAGAGACCCAGTACTTC. Translated, it gives CASSYTGTGGIETQYF. Full variable domain (remainder filled in from reference TRBV11-2 and TRBJ2-5): EAGVAQSPRYKIIEKRQSVAFWCNPISGHATLYWYQQILGQGPKLLIQFQNNGVVDDSQLPKDRFSAERLKGVDSTLKIQPAKLEDSAVYLCASSYTGTGGIETQYFGPGTRLLVL.

The chain uses TRBV19 and TRBJ2-1; TRBD1 aligns across 8 bases. Germline assignment: CDR1 LNHDA and CDR2 SQIVND (reference sequence). With 3 bases clipped from V and 5 bases from J, the junction kept 6 bases outside the gene matches. The CDR3 has 15 residues. The CDR3 spells CASSIGGQGNNEQFF. The CDR3 nucleotides are TGTGCCAGTAGTATTGGAGGACAGGGTAACAATGAGCAGTTCTTC.

This clone is medium-sized by share. The V and J genes are TRBV7-9 and TRBJ1-4, with 8 bases identical to TRBD1. Germline values: CDR1 SEHNR, CDR2 FQNEAQ (reference sequence). CDR3 size: 12 residues. The CDR3 DNA follows: TGTGTCCTAGGACAGGGAGGTGAAAAACTGTTTTTT. It specifies CVLGQGGEKLFF.

The J gene is TRBJ2-5, the V gene TRBV5-5, with 7 bases matching TRBD2. The V gene end was trimmed by 1 base and the J gene end by 5 bases; junction bases not matched to a gene: 11. Germline V gene data show CDR1 as SGHKS and CDR2 as YYEKEE (reference sequence). The CDR3 contains 16 residues. This chain's CDR3 is CASSLRWGGSIETQYF. The DNA of the CDR3 is TGTGCCAGCAGCTTGAGATGGGGCGGGAGCATCGAGACCCAGTACTTC.

The genes are TRBV24-1 and TRBJ1-1, with D possibly matching TRBD1 (6 bases). The CDR3 contains 16 residues. Trimming left V 0 bases short and J 1 base short, with 11 bases between. Germline V gene data show CDR1 as KGHDR and CDR2 as SFDVKD. The CDR3 protein is CATSDLIGQKNTEAFF. The CDR3 DNA reads as TGTGCCACCAGTGATTTGATTGGACAGAAGAACACTGAAGCTTTCTTT.

This clone was observed a handful of times. The chain combines TRBV18 with TRBJ2-1; 8 bases align to TRBD2. After removal of 2 bases from V and 4 bases from J, the junction contained 4 bases not matched to a gene. Germline V gene data show CDR1 as KGHSH and CDR2 as LQKENI. CDR3 size: 15 residues. The CDR3 loop is CASSPRREDYNEQFF. The CDR3 nucleotides are TGTGCCAGCTCACCAAGGCGGGAGGATTACAATGAGCAGTTCTTC.